This T cell receptor beta chain was sequenced for a study of hypomethylating agent response in myelodysplastic syndrome. Study information: Of the myelodysplastic syndrome patients, under 10 were male, 2 female. Of about eleven patients, about 5 carried TET2, the most frequent mutation.

Data came from immunoSEQ multiplex PCR; TCRdb stores just in-frame clones and leaves some out. The sample shows about 4,500 clones, around 84% of them seen only once. Deletions cut 0 bases from V and 7 bases from J, with 16 bases between. The CDR3 extends over 15 amino acids. The V gene's germline CDR1 is SGDLS and CDR2 YYNGEE. As concerns this clone: What it recognizes is unknown.

Study conclusions and caveats: Whether shared GLIPH2 clusters recognize novel MDS antigens was not confirmed. After hypomethylating agent treatment, diversity and clonality showed no significant change, overall or by response.

The source is a human donor with myelodysplastic syndrome. The source material was bone marrow, sampled before or after starting hypomethylating agent treatment for myelodysplastic syndrome (not recorded which). This rearrangement joins TRBV9 to TRBJ1-1, with D unresolved. CDR3 DNA sequence: TGTGCCAGCAGCGTAGGTGGCATTGGTAGTGGTGAAGCTTTCTTT. Its protein is CASSVGGIGSGEAFF. The variable domain in full, with the rest retrieved from reference TRBV9 and TRBJ1-1, is DSGVTQTPKHLITATGQRVTLRCSPRSGDLSVYWYQQSLDQGLQFLIQYYNGEERAKGNILERFSAQQFPDLHSELNLSSLELGDSALYFCASSVGGIGSGEAFFGQGTRLTVV.